The table lists the clone carrying this T cell receptor (beta chain) with a count of one. Its antigen is unidentified. The ends were cut back, 4 bases at V and 0 bases at J, with 15 bases in the middle. Germline V lookup: CDR1 SGHNT, CDR2 YYREEE (reference sequence). The CDR3 is 16 residues long. This record belongs to a study of shared clonotypes between healthy human individuals. Profiling relied on immunoSEQ multiplex PCR, and the TCRdb table lists in-frame clones only, not all of them. The data contain around 980,000 clones, approximately 78% of them singletons. Study-level results: A reduction in generation probabilities was seen for non-shared clonotypes relative to those shared by all four donors. Memory subsets generally showed lower estimated richness than naive subsets.

Sequenced input: memory CD4+ T cells from PBMCs. Subset specified: CD45RA-negative fraction. The receptor comes from a young man in good health. Some clones in this sample may be carry-over from other donors' samples. The V and J genes are TRBV5-4 and TRBJ2-3, with D tentatively TRBD1 (6 bases). The chain's CDR3 is CASSRRLDSSTDTQYF. CDR3 DNA sequence: TGTGCCAGCAGCCGTCGTCTGGACAGCAGCACAGATACGCAGTATTTT.